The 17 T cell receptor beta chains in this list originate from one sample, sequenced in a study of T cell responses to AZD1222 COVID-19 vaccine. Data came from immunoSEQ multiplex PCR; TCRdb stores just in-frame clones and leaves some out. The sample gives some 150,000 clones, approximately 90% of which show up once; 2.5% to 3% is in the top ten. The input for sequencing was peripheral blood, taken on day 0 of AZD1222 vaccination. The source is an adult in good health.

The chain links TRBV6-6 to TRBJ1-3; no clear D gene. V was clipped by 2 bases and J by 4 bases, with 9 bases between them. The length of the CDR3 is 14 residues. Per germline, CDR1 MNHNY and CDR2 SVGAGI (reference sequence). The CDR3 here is CASSYVGNGNTIYF. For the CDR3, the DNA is TGTGCCAGCAGTTACGTAGGGAACGGAAACACCATATATTTT.

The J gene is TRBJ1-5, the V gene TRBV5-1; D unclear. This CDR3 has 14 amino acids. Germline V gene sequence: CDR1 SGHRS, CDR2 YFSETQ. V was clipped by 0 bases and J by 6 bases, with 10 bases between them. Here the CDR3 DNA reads TGCGCCAGCAGCTTGGTGGGCCTCGGTCAGCCCCAGCATTTT. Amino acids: CASSLVGLGQPQHF.

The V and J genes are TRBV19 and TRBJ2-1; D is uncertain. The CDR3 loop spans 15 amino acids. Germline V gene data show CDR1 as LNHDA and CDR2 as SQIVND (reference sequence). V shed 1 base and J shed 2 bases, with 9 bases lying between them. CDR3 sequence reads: CASSIADIPYNEQFF. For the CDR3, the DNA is TGTGCCAGTAGTATAGCTGACATCCCCTACAATGAGCAGTTCTTC.

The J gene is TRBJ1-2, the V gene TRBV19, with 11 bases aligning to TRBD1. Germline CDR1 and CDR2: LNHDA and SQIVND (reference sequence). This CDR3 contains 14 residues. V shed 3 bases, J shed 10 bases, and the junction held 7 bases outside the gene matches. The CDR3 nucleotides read TGTGCCAGTAGTATCTGGGGGACAGGGGGAGACTACACCTTC. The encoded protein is CASSIWGTGGDYTF.

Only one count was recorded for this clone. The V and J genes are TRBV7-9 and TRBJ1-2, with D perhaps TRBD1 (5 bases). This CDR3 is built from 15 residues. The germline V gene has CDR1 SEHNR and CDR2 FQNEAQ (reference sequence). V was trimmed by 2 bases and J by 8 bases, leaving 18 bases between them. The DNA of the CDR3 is TGTGCCAGCAGCTTACTCAGGGATACTAGAAGGGGCTACACCTTC. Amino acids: CASSLLRDTRRGYTF.

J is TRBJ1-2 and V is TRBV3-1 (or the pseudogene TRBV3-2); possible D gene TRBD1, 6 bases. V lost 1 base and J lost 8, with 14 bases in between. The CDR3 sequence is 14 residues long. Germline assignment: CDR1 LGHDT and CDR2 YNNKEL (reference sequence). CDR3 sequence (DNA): TGTGCCAGCAGCCAAGGACAGGAGAGGGGCGGCTACACCTTC. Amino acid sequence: CASSQGQERGGYTF.

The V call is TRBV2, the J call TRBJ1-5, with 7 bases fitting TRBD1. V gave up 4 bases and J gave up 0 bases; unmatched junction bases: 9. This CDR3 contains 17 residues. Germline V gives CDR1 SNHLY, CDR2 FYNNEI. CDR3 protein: CASSGRQGRYSNQPQHF. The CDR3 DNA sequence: TGTGCCAGCAGTGGAAGACAGGGCCGATATAGCAATCAGCCCCAGCATTTT.

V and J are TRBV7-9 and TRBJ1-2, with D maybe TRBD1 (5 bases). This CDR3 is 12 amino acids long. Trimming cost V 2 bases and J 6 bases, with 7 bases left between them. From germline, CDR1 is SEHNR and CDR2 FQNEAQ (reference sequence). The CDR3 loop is CASSLWGDGYTF. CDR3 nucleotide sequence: TGTGCCAGCAGCTTATGGGGGGATGGCTACACCTTC.

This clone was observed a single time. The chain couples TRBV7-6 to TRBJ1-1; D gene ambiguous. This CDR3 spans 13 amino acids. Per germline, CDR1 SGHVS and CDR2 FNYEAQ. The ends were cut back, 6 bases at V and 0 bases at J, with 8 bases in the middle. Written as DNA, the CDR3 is TGTGCCAGCAGTCGGGAGATGAACACTGAAGCTTTCTTT. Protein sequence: CASSREMNTEAFF.

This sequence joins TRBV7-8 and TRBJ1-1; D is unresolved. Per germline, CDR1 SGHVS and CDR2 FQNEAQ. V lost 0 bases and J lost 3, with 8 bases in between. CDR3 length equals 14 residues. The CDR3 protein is CASSLATGDTEAFF. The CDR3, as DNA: TGTGCCAGCAGCTTAGCGACGGGAGACACTGAAGCTTTCTTT.

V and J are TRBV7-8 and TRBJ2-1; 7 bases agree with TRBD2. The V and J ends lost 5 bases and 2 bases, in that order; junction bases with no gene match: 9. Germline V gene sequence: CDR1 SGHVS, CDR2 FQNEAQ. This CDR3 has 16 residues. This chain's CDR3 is CASSPGREDPYNEQFF. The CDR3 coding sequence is TGTGCCAGCAGCCCTGGACGGGAGGATCCCTACAATGAGCAGTTCTTC.

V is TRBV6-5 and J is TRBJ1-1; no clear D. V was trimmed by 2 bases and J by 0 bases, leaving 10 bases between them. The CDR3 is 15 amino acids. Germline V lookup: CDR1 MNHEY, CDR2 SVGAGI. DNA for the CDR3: TGTGCCAGCAGTTACGGTAGCAGCTTGAACACTGAAGCTTTCTTT. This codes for CASSYGSSLNTEAFF.

This CDR3 is CASSPPGGRTHEQYF. The CDR3 nucleotides are TGTGCCAGTAGTCCCCCAGGGGGCCGGACCCACGAGCAGTACTTC. The J gene is TRBJ2-7, the V gene TRBV19; TRBD1 agrees at 8 bases. V dropped 5 bases and J dropped 5; count of bases not matched to a gene: 11. Germline CDR1 is LNHDA and CDR2 is SQIVND (reference sequence). CDR3 length equals 15 residues.

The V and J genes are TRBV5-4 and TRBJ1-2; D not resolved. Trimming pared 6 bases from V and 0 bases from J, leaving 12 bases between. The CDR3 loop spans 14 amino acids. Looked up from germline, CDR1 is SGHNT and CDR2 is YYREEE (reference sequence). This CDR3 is CASTPGASNYGYTF. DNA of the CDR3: TGTGCCAGCACCCCGGGAGCCTCTAACTATGGCTACACCTTC.

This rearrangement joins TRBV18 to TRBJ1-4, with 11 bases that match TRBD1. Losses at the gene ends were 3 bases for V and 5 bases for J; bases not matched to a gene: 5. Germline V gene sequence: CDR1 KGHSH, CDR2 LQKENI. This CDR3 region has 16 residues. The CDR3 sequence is CASSPGGTGGNEKLFF. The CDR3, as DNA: TGTGCCAGCTCACCCGGAGGGACAGGGGGAAATGAAAAACTGTTTTTT.

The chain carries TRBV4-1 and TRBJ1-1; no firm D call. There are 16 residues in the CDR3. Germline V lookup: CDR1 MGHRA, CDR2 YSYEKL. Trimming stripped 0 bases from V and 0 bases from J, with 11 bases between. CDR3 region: CASSQEGSGLNTEAFF. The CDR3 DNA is TGCGCCAGCAGCCAAGAAGGGTCAGGCTTGAACACTGAAGCTTTCTTT.

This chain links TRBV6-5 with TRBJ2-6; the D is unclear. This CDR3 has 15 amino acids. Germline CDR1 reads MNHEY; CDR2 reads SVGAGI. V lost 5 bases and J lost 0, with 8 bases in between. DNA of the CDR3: TGTGCCAGCAGTCCCCCTAGCTCTGGGGCCAACGTCCTGACTTTC. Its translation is CASSPPSSGANVLTF.